These 22 T cell receptor beta chains originate from one sample sequenced in a study of blood T cell repertoires in COVID-19. The repertoire was sequenced with immunoSEQ multiplex PCR; TCRdb's copy has only in-frame clones and lacks some. The sample lists about 40,000 clones; about 85% were seen once. The sample was peripheral blood. The receptors come from a man in his 60s with COVID-19, enrolled during active disease.

This clone was seen only once. The V and J genes are TRBV5-5 and TRBJ2-5; perhaps TRBD2 as D (5 bases). V was cut by 0 bases and J by 4 bases, with 10 bases left in between. The germline gives CDR1 SGHKS, CDR2 YYEKEE (reference sequence). The CDR3 extends over 14 amino acids. The CDR3 is CASSLGPGRETQYF. CDR3 nucleotide sequence: TGTGCCAGCAGCTTGGGCCCTGGGAGAGAGACCCAGTACTTC.

This clone was seen once. The chain has TRBV28 and TRBJ2-5; perhaps TRBD1 as D (6 bases). The CDR3 spans 16 residues. Trimming cost V 5 bases and J 5 bases, with 21 bases left between them. The germline gives CDR1 MDHEN, CDR2 SYDVKM. The CDR3 region is CASSPVTGDSWETQYF. The CDR3 DNA follows: TGTGCCAGCAGTCCGGTGACAGGAGACTCGTGGGAGACCCAGTACTTC. The full variable domain, in which reference TRBV28 and TRBJ2-5 provide the parts outside the CDR3, is DVKVTQSSRYLVKRTGEKVFLECVQDMDHENMFWYRQDPGLGLRLIYFSYDVKMKEKGDIPEGYSVSREKKERFSLILESASTNQTSMYLCASSPVTGDSWETQYFGPGTRLLVL.

This clone was counted once. This chain's CDR3 is CASSLDRASDGYTF. CDR3 nucleotides: TGTGCCAGCAGCTTGGACAGGGCGTCGGATGGCTACACCTTC. The chain couples TRBV5-8 to TRBJ1-2; D may be TRBD1 (6 bases). V was cut by 0 bases and J by 6 bases, with 12 bases left in between. Germline CDR1 is SGHTS and CDR2 is YDEGEE. This CDR3 comprises 14 residues.

The genes are TRBV2 and TRBJ1-2, with 8 nucleotides matching TRBD1. The CDR3 sequence is 13 residues long. Germline CDR1 is SNHLY and CDR2 is FYNNEI. V trimming: 7 bases; J trimming: 3 bases; junction bases outside the gene matches: 4. As DNA, the CDR3 is TGTGCCAGCAACTCAGGGGGCTACTATGGCTACACCTTC. Its translation: CASNSGGYYGYTF.

The rearrangement joins TRBV5-8 to TRBJ2-1; TRBD1 agrees at 7 bases. Germline V gene lookup returns CDR1 SGHTS and CDR2 YDEGEE. The junction had 8 bases not matched to a gene; V was cut back by 7 bases and J by 1 base. The CDR3 contains 15 residues. CDR3 nucleotides: TGTGCCAGCGGAAGACAGGGTAAATCCTACAATGAGCAGTTCTTC. Its translation is CASGRQGKSYNEQFF.

This clone was counted a single time. This sequence joins TRBV13 and TRBJ2-5; 7 nucleotides line up with TRBD1. The CDR3 contains 14 residues. Germline V gene lookup returns CDR1 PRHDT and CDR2 FYEKMQ (reference sequence). V shed 1 base, J shed 7 bases, and the junction held 6 bases outside the gene matches. CDR3 nucleotides: TGTGCCAGCAGCTTAGAAGGGGGCAGGGGGACCCAGTACTTC. It codes for CASSLEGGRGTQYF.

As for this clone: At one end the junction does not follow the germline gene, possibly because of a read error. The chain combines TRBV11-3 with TRBJ2-7, with D possibly matching TRBD1 (6 bases). CDR3 length: 8 residues. The germline gives CDR1 SGHNT, CDR2 YENEEA. The CDR3 nucleotides are TGTGCCAGCAGCCGGACAGACTTC. Translation gives CASSRTDF.

V usage is TRBV3-1 (or the pseudogene TRBV3-2) and J usage is TRBJ1-1; TRBD1 is a possible D gene (5 bases). V lost 1 base and J 4 bases, leaving 13 bases between the germline ends. The CDR3 totals 15 residues. Germline lookup yields CDR1 LGHDT and CDR2 YNNKEL (reference sequence). CDR3 region: CASSQAEIGGTEAFF. The CDR3 nucleotides are TGTGCCAGCAGCCAAGCAGAAATCGGGGGCACTGAAGCTTTCTTT.

The CDR3 sequence is CASSLEGQQPQHF. Here the CDR3 DNA reads TGTGCCAGCAGCTTAGAGGGGCAACAGCCCCAGCATTTT. This chain connects TRBV7-9 to TRBJ1-5; maybe TRBD1 (5 bases). Germline CDR1 and CDR2: SEHNR and FQNEAQ (reference sequence). V was trimmed by 1 base and J by 7 bases, leaving 8 bases between them. This CDR3 is 13 amino acids long. The whole variable domain, remainder taken from reference TRBV7-9 and TRBJ1-5, is DTGVSQNPRHKITKRGQNVTFRCDPISEHNRLYWYRQTLGQGPEFLTYFQNEAQLEKSRLLSDRFSAERPKGSFSTLEIQRTEQGDSAMYLCASSLEGQQPQHFGDGTRLSIL.

The chain combines TRBV4-1 with TRBJ2-5, with 7 bases lining up with TRBD1. Per germline, CDR1 MGHRA and CDR2 YSYEKL. With V trimmed by 8 bases and J by 4 bases, 7 bases remained unmatched. The CDR3 is made up of 13 amino acids. The CDR3 nucleotides are TGCGCCAGCGGTTCGGCAGGGGGAGAGACCCAGTACTTC. Its translation: CASGSAGGETQYF.

The chain has TRBV7-9 and TRBJ1-1; tentatively, D is TRBD1 (5 bases). The CDR3 is 16 amino acids. V lost 4 bases and J lost 0, with 15 bases in between. Germline CDR1 reads SEHNR; CDR2 reads FQNEAQ (reference sequence). In DNA, the CDR3 is TGTGCCAGCAGCTCCCCCCGCGGGGGAGTGAACACTGAAGCTTTCTTT. Its protein product is CASSSPRGGVNTEAFF.

This clone was recorded once. The chain's CDR3 is CASSPTAVNYGYTF. The DNA for the CDR3 is TGTGCCAGCAGTCCCACGGCGGTTAACTATGGCTACACCTTC. This chain uses TRBV28 with TRBJ1-2; D gene uncertain. Germline V gives CDR1 MDHEN, CDR2 SYDVKM. Trimming took off 5 bases at V and 1 base at J, with 11 bases between the two ends. This CDR3 contains 14 residues.

This clone was detected once. The chain employs TRBV7-8 and TRBJ1-5; tentatively, D is TRBD1 (6 bases). The CDR3 is 15 residues long. Germline CDR1 SGHVS, CDR2 FQNEAQ. Deletions cut 5 bases from V and 0 bases from J, with 11 bases between. The CDR3, as DNA: TGTGCCAGCAGCCGCTCAGGGGATAGCAATCAGCCCCAGCATTTT. This encodes CASSRSGDSNQPQHF.

The rearrangement joins TRBV11-2 to TRBJ1-2, with TRBD1 matching over 9 bases. Germline V gene sequence: CDR1 SGHAT, CDR2 FQNNGV. V shed 5 bases, J shed 0 bases, and the junction held 10 bases outside the gene matches. CDR3 size: 17 residues. This CDR3 is CASSNRDRDDTNYGYTF. In nucleotides, the CDR3 is TGTGCCAGCAGCAACCGGGACAGGGACGACACTAACTATGGCTACACCTTC.

The chain is built from TRBV12-5 and TRBJ2-2; D might be TRBD2 (6 bases). The CDR3 is 16 residues long. Trimming pared 5 bases from V and 9 bases from J, leaving 22 bases between. Germline V lookup: CDR1 LGHNT, CDR2 FRNRAP. CDR3 in amino acids: CASGNFETRPGRELFF. The CDR3 nucleotides read TGTGCTAGTGGTAACTTCGAGACTAGGCCGGGCAGGGAGCTGTTTTTT.

This clone was observed a few times. The chain employs TRBV6-5 and TRBJ1-5, with D maybe TRBD1 (5 bases). The germline gives CDR1 MNHEY, CDR2 SVGAGI. The CDR3 runs 14 residues. V was clipped by 2 bases and J by 0 bases, with 5 bases between them. DNA for the CDR3: TGTGCCAGCAGTTACAGGGGTAGCAATCAGCCCCAGCATTTT. It specifies CASSYRGSNQPQHF.

The gene calls are TRBV18 and TRBJ1-2; 12 bases map to TRBD1. The CDR3 is made up of 17 amino acids. Germline CDR1 and CDR2: KGHSH and LQKENI. Germline trimming cut 3 bases from V and 3 bases from J; bases unmatched to any gene: 8. CDR3 residues: CASSPAGQGARDYGYTF. DNA for the CDR3: TGTGCCAGCTCACCCGCGGGACAGGGGGCGCGTGACTATGGCTACACCTTC.

The chain joins TRBV7-9 to TRBJ2-1; 13 bases map to TRBD2. Trimming at V came to 5 bases and at J to 8 bases, leaving 9 bases not matched to a gene. The germline V gene has CDR1 SEHNR and CDR2 FQNEAQ (reference sequence). This CDR3 spans 16 amino acids. The CDR3 sequence is CASSARTSGSTHEQFF. The CDR3 nucleotides are TGTGCCAGCAGCGCCAGGACTAGCGGGAGTACCCATGAGCAGTTCTTC.

The chain employs TRBV4-1 and TRBJ1-4; D call uncertain. The germline gives CDR1 MGHRA, CDR2 YSYEKL. This CDR3 comprises 17 residues. Trimming took 6 bases from V and 7 from J, leaving 24 bases between them. The CDR3 sequence is CASSVSSVEGSAEKLFF. Here the CDR3 DNA reads TGCGCCAGCAGTGTCTCCTCCGTTGAGGGCTCGGCTGAAAAACTGTTTTTT.

DNA of the CDR3: TGTGCCAGCAGTTTGGGCAGGGGTTCTGGCACTGAAGCTTTCTTT. This encodes CASSLGRGSGTEAFF. The J gene is TRBJ1-1, the V gene TRBV28; D is possibly TRBD1 (6 bases). V was cut by 3 bases and J by 4 bases, with 15 bases left in between. CDR1 and CDR2 from the germline V gene are MDHEN and SYDVKM. This CDR3 contains 15 residues.

CDR3 nucleotide sequence: TGTGCCAGCAGCTTAGTCGGGGGCGGGAGGGCCAAGAATGAGCAGTTCTTC. It encodes CASSLVGGGRAKNEQFF. The V call is TRBV11-2, the J call TRBJ2-1; 9 positions match TRBD2. This CDR3 is built from 17 residues. Germline V gene sequence: CDR1 SGHAT, CDR2 FQNNGV. Trimming at V came to 1 base and at J to 7 bases, leaving 11 bases not matched to a gene.

The chain links TRBV24-1 to TRBJ2-5; 7 bases line up with TRBD2. V lost 6 bases and J lost 5; bases outside the gene matches: 8. The germline CDR1 and CDR2 sequences are KGHDR and SFDVKD. The CDR3 has 14 amino acids. CDR3 DNA: TGTGCCACCAGTCCAGCACGAGCGGGGGAGACCCAGTACTTC. It translates to CATSPARAGETQYF.